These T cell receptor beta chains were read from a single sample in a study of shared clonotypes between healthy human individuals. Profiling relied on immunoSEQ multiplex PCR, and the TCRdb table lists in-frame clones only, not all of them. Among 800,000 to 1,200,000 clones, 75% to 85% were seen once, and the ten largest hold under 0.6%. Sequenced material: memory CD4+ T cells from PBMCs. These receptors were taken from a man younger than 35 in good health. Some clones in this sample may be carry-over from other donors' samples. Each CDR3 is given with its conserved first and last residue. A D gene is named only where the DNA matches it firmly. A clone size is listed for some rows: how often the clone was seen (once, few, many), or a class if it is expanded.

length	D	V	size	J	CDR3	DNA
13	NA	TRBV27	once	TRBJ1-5	CASNPGGNQPQHF	TGTGCCAGCAACCCAGGGGGCAATCAGCCCCAGCATTTT
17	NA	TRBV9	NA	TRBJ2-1	CASSPRTSPGFYNEQFF	TGTGCCAGCAGCCCACGGACCTCCCCTGGCTTCTACAATGAGCAGTTCTTC
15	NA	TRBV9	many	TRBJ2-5	CASSVGTPLGETQYF	TGTGCCAGCAGCGTCGGGACACCCCTGGGAGAGACCCAGTACTTC
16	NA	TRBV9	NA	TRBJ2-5	CASSVGSLGAMETQYF	TGTGCCAGCAGCGTAGGCAGCCTGGGCGCAATGGAGACCCAGTACTTC
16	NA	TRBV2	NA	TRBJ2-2	CASSPLSTANTGELFF	TGTGCCAGCAGTCCCCTCTCGACCGCGAACACCGGGGAGCTGTTTTTT
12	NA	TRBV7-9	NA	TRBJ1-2	CASSLGSTGYTF	TGTGCCAGCAGCTTAGGGTCGACCGGCTACACCTTC
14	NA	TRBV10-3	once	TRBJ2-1	CAIRGTSKRNEQFF	TGTGCCATCAGGGGGACTTCCAAACGCAATGAGCAGTTCTTC
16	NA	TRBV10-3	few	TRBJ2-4	CAISESGGLAKNIQYF	TGTGCCATCAGTGAGTCGGGGGGACTAGCCAAAAACATTCAGTACTTC
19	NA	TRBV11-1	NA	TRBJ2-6	CASSLIFGMSSSGANVLTF	TGTGCCAGCAGCTTAATTTTCGGGATGTCGAGCTCTGGGGCCAACGTCCTGACTTTC
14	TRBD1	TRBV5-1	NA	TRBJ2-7	CASSGTGGPYEQYF	TGCGCCAGCTCCGGGACAGGGGGCCCGTATGAGCAGTACTTC
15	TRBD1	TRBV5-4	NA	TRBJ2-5	CASSSPGQGQETQYF	TGTGCCAGCAGCTCACCGGGACAGGGCCAAGAGACCCAGTACTTC
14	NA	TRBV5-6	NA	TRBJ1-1	CASIQGPSNTEAFF	TGTGCCAGCATTCAGGGACCCTCGAACACTGAAGCTTTCTTT
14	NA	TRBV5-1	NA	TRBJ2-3	CASTYQGGTDTQYF	TGCGCCAGCACGTATCAGGGGGGAACAGATACGCAGTATTTT
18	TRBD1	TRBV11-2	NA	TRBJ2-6	CASSLTGATWGGANVLTF	TGTGCCAGCAGCTTAACAGGGGCCACGTGGGGTGGGGCCAACGTCCTGACTTTC
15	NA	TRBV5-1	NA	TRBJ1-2	CASSLDVRGNYGYTF	TGCGCCAGCAGCTTGGATGTTAGAGGGAACTATGGCTACACCTTC
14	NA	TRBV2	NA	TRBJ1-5	CASMGARGNQPQHF	TGTGCCAGCATGGGGGCGCGAGGCAATCAGCCCCAGCATTTT
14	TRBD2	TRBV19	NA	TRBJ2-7	CASSITSGREKQYF	TGTGCCAGTAGTATAACTAGCGGGAGGGAGAAGCAGTACTTC
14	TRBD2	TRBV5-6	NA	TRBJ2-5	CASSWGGIQETQYF	TGTGCCAGCAGTTGGGGGGGAATCCAAGAGACCCAGTACTTC
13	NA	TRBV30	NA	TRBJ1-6	CAWRSSYNSPLHF	TGTGCCTGGAGGAGCTCCTATAATTCACCCCTCCACTTT
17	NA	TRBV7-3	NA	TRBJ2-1	CASSLVPGRPAYNEQFF	TGTGCCAGCAGCTTAGTACCAGGCCGGCCAGCCTACAATGAGCAGTTCTTC
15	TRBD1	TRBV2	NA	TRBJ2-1	CASSASGTAYNEQFF	TGTGCCAGCAGTGCCTCCGGGACAGCCTACAATGAGCAGTTCTTC
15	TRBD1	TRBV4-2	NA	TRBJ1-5	CASSLGRGLGQPQHF	TGTGCCAGCAGCCTCGGCAGGGGGCTAGGTCAGCCCCAGCATTTT
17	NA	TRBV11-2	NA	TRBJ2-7	CASSLIVRGREPYEQYF	TGTGCCAGCAGCCTCATTGTGAGGGGCAGGGAGCCCTACGAGCAGTACTTC
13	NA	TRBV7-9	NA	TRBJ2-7	CASSRGTSYEQYF	TGTGCCAGCAGCCGGGGTACCTCCTACGAGCAGTACTTC
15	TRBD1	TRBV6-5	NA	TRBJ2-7	CASRKGPGQGREQYF	TGTGCCAGCAGGAAGGGGCCGGGACAGGGGAGGGAGCAGTACTTC
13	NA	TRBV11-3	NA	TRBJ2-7	CASSLQGGYEQYF	TGTGCCAGCAGCTTACAGGGGGGCTACGAGCAGTACTTC
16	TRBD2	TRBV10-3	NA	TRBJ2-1	CAISESLAGGWNEQFF	TGTGCCATCAGTGAGTCCCTAGCGGGAGGGTGGAATGAGCAGTTCTTC
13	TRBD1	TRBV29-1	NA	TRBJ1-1	CSVESTGITEAFF	TGCAGCGTTGAATCGACAGGGATCACTGAAGCTTTCTTT
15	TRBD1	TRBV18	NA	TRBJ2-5	CASSPGQGHQETQYF	TGTGCCAGCTCCCCCGGACAGGGACACCAAGAGACCCAGTACTTC
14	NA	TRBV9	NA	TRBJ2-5	CASSSRTGQETQYF	TGTGCCAGCAGCTCACGGACGGGTCAAGAGACCCAGTACTTC
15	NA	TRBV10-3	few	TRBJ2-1	CAIRRESGDHNEQFF	TGTGCCATCAGGAGAGAGAGCGGAGACCACAATGAGCAGTTCTTC
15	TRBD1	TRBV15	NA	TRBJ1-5	CATSRGTGDNQPQHF	TGTGCCACCAGCAGAGGGACAGGTGATAATCAGCCCCAGCATTTT
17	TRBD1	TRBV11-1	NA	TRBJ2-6	CASSPGQGAGGANVLTF	TGTGCCAGCAGCCCAGGACAGGGGGCAGGTGGGGCCAACGTCCTGACTTTC
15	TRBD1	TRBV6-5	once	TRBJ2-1	CASSGRGLSYNEQFF	TGTGCCAGCTCGGGCAGGGGGCTATCCTACAATGAGCAGTTCTTC
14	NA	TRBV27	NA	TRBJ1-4	CASSLDSSNEKLFF	TGTGCCAGCAGCCTGGACAGTTCTAATGAAAAACTGTTTTTT
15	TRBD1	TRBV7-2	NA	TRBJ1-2	CASSLTGQGAYGYTF	TGTGCCAGCAGCTTAACGGGACAGGGAGCCTATGGCTACACCTTC
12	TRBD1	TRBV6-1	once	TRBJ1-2	CASRERGRGYTF	TGTGCCAGCAGGGAGAGGGGGCGAGGCTACACCTTC
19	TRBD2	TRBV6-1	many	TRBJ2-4	CASSDGTASGFQAKNIQYF	TGTGCCAGCAGTGATGGAACCGCTAGCGGGTTTCAAGCCAAAAACATTCAGTACTTC
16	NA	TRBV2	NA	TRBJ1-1	CASRADGLTMNTEAFF	TGTGCCAGCAGGGCCGACGGATTGACAATGAACACTGAAGCTTTCTTT
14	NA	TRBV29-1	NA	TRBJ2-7	CSARVGFLSYEQYF	TGCAGCGCTCGAGTAGGGTTCCTCTCCTACGAGCAGTACTTC
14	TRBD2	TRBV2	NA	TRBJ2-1	CASRTSGTYNEQFF	TGTGCCAGCAGGACTAGCGGGACGTACAATGAGCAGTTCTTC
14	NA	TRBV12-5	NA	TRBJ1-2	CASGADDRNYGYTF	TGTGCTAGTGGTGCCGATGACAGGAACTATGGCTACACCTTC
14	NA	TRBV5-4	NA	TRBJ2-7	CASSGMDGPGEQYF	TGTGCCAGCAGCGGAATGGACGGTCCGGGGGAGCAGTACTTC
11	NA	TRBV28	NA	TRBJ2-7	CASITSDEQYF	TGTGCCAGCATTACAAGCGACGAGCAGTACTTC
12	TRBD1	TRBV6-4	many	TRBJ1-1	CASSDRQGKAFF	TGTGCCAGCAGTGATCGACAGGGAAAAGCTTTCTTT
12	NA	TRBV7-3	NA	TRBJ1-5	CASSLSNQPQHF	TGTGCCAGCAGCTTGAGCAATCAGCCCCAGCATTTT
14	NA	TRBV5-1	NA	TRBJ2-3	CASSWQGRGDTQYF	TGCGCCAGCAGCTGGCAGGGACGAGGGGATACGCAGTATTTT
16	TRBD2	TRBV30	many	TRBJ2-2	CAWSELGLAGNGQLFF	TGTGCCTGGAGTGAACTGGGACTAGCGGGAAATGGTCAGCTGTTTTTT
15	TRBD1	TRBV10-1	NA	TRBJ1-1	CASSPTGSRHTEAFF	TGCGCCAGCAGTCCGACAGGGAGTCGACACACTGAAGCTTTCTTT
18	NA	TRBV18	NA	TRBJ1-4	CASSPTSLSVGPWKKLFF	TGTGCCAGCTCACCCACTAGTTTAAGCGTTGGCCCTTGGAAAAAACTGTTTTTT